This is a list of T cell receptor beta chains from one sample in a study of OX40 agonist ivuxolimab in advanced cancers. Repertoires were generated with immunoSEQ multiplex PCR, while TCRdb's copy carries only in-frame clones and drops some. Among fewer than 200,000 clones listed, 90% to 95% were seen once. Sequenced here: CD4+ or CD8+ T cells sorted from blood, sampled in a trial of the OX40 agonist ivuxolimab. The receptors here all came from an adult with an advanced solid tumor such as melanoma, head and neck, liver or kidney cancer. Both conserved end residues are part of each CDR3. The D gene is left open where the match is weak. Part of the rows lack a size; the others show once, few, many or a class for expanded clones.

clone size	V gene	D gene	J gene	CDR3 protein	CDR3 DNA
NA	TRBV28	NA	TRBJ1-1	CASSLRQLNTEAFF	TGTGCCAGCAGTTTAAGGCAGCTGAACACTGAAGCTTTCTTT
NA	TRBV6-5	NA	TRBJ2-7	CASSQTASYEQYF	TGTGCCAGCAGCCAGACAGCCTCCTACGAGCAGTACTTC
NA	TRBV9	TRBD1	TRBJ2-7	CASSARPADRGGNYEQYF	TGTGCCAGCAGCGCACGCCCCGCGGACAGGGGAGGAAACTACGAGCAGTACTTC
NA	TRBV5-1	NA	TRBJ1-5	CASSDGQSNQPQHF	TGCGCCAGCAGCGACGGACAGAGCAATCAGCCCCAGCATTTT
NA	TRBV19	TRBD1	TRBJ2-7	CASRQGREQYF	TGTGCCAGTCGACAGGGCCGCGAGCAGTACTTC
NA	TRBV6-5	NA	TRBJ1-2	CASSYGPGFYGYTF	TGTGCCAGCAGTTACGGCCCAGGGTTCTATGGCTACACCTTC
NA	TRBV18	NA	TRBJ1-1	CASSPRLIGDRNTEAFF	TGTGCCAGCTCACCACGTTTAATCGGGGATCGGAACACTGAAGCTTTCTTT
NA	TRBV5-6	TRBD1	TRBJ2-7	CASSKGQGDPSEQYF	TGTGCCAGCTCTAAGGGACAGGGGGATCCGAGCGAGCAGTACTTC
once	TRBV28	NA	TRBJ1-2	CASTQGYSNYGYTF	TGTGCCAGCACCCAGGGATATTCTAACTATGGCTACACCTTC
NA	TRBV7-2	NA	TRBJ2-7	CASSLGTLFMTEQYF	TGTGCCAGCAGCTTAGGGACCCTGTTCATGACCGAGCAGTACTTC
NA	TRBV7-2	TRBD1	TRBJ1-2	CASSRRTGEDGYTF	TGTGCCAGCAGCCGACGGACAGGGGAAGACGGCTACACCTTC
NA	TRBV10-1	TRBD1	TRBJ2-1	CASSDRTGPAEQFF	TGCGCCAGCAGTGACCGGACAGGCCCGGCTGAGCAGTTCTTC
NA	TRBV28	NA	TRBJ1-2	CASSVGVNYGYTF	TGTGCCAGCAGTGTAGGGGTGAACTATGGCTACACCTTC
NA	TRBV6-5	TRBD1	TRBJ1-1	CASSVTGATEAFF	TGTGCCAGCAGCGTGACAGGGGCCACTGAAGCTTTCTTT
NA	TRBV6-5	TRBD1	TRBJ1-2	CASRQDRGIYGYTF	TGTGCCAGCAGGCAAGACAGGGGCATCTATGGCTACACCTTC
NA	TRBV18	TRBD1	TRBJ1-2	CASSPRQGNYGYTF	TGTGCCAGCTCACCAAGACAGGGCAACTATGGCTACACCTTC
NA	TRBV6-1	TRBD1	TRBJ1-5	CASGGQSNQPQHF	TGTGCCAGCGGGGGACAGTCGAATCAGCCCCAGCATTTT
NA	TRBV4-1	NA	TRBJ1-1	CASSQVGRGARNTEAFF	TGCGCCAGCAGCCAAGTGGGCCGGGGGGCTAGGAACACTGAAGCTTTCTTT
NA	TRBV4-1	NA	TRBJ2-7	CASSQDRSTYEQYF	TGCGCCAGCAGCCAAGATAGGAGTACCTACGAGCAGTACTTC
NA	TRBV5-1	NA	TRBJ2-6	CASSSRGTPGANVLTF	TGCGCCAGCAGTTCACGAGGGACCCCTGGGGCCAACGTCCTGACTTTC
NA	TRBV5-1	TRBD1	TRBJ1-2	CASAGQGAGYGYTF	TGCGCCAGCGCCGGACAGGGGGCCGGCTATGGCTACACCTTC
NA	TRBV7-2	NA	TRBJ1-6	CASSHGLLNSPLHF	TGTGCCAGCAGCCACGGGCTCCTTAATTCACCCCTCCACTTT
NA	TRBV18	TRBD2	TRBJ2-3	CASSPLTSGRATDTQYF	TGTGCCAGCTCACCTCTGACTAGCGGGAGGGCCACAGATACGCAGTATTTT
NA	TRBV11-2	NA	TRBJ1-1	CASSPRAEAFF	TGTGCCAGCAGTCCTCGGGCTGAAGCTTTCTTT
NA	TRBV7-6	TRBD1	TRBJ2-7	CASSQQGVEQYF	TGTGCCAGCAGCCAACAGGGGGTCGAGCAGTACTTC
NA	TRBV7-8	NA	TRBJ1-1	CASSIRGAPNTEAFF	TGTGCCAGCAGCATTAGGGGGGCCCCGAACACTGAAGCTTTCTTT